This TCR beta chain was profiled in a study of OX40 agonist ivuxolimab in advanced cancers. The CDR3 has 15 amino acids. Repertoires were generated with immunoSEQ multiplex PCR, while TCRdb's copy carries only in-frame clones and drops some. The table records tens of thousands of clones, approximately 80% of them present only once. The rearrangement joins TRBV21-1 to TRBJ2-2; whether TRBD1, the table's D call, matches the DNA was not checked. TRBV21-1 is designated a pseudogene. The sequenced sample was CD4+ or CD8+ T cells sorted from blood, obtained in a trial of the OX40 agonist ivuxolimab. The source of this sequence is an adult with an advanced solid tumor such as melanoma, head and neck, liver or kidney cancer. In DNA form, the CDR3 reads TGTGCCAGCAGCAAAGATTCAGGGGGGACCGGGGAGCTGTTTTTT. It yields the protein CASSKDSGGTGELFF.